These T cell receptor beta chains were read from a single sample in a study. TCRdb reanalysed the 5' RACE reads using MiXCR and keeps one entry per CDR3 protein. The data hold around 52,000 distinct CDR3 sequences, with 25% to 30% observed a single time. Sequencing was performed on tumor-infiltrating memory CD4+ T cells sorted from the breast tumor. The source is a female donor with breast cancer. Both conserved end residues are part of each CDR3. The D gene is left open where the match is weak. Not all rows give a size; the values are once, few, many and, for expanded clones, a class.

abundance,v_gene,d_gene,j_gene,CDR3nt,CDR3aa
-,TRBV7-3,-,TRBJ2-5,TGTGCCAGCAGCTTAGCAGGGCAATTGGAGACCCAGTACTTC,CASSLAGQLETQYF
-,TRBV5-1,TRBD1,TRBJ2-2,TGCGCCAGCAGCTTCCGGGACAGGGGGAGCACCGGGGAGCTGTTTTTT,CASSFRDRGSTGELFF
few,TRBV29-1,TRBD1,TRBJ2-5,TGCAGCGTAAGACAGGGAGAGCAAGAGACCCAGTACTTC,CSVRQGEQETQYF
-,TRBV20-1,TRBD2,TRBJ2-5,TGCAGTGCTAGAGATCAAACTAGCGGAGCCGGGACCCAGTACTTC,CSARDQTSGAGTQYF
-,TRBV6-1,-,TRBJ2-7,TGTGCCAGCAGTGAAGCCGACGAGCAGTACTTC,CASSEADEQYF
-,TRBV20-1,-,TRBJ1-2,TGCAGTGCTAACAGGGAGGTGGAATATGGCTACACCTTC,CSANREVEYGYTF
few,TRBV29-1,TRBD1,TRBJ1-3,TGCAGCGTCCTCGACAGGGGGCGAAACACCATATATTTT,CSVLDRGRNTIYF
few,TRBV7-2,TRBD1,TRBJ1-2,TGTGCCAGCAGCTTAGCGAGTTCAGGGGGTGGCTACACCTTC,CASSLASSGGGYTF
few,TRBV10-1,-,TRBJ1-4,TGCGCCAGCAGTGATGGAACAACTAATGAAAAACTGTTTTTT,CASSDGTTNEKLFF
many,TRBV2,-,TRBJ1-1,TGTGCCAGCAGTGTGGGGGCGGGCACTGAAGCTTTCTTT,CASSVGAGTEAFF
-,TRBV12-5,-,TRBJ2-6,TGTGCTAGTGGTTTGGGAGATTCCTCTGGGGCCAACGTCCTGACTTTC,CASGLGDSSGANVLTF
few,TRBV6-6,-,TRBJ1-4,TGTGCCAGCAGTTCAGCAGAGATCAATGAAAAACTGTTTTTT,CASSSAEINEKLFF
-,TRBV9,-,TRBJ2-7,TGTGCCAGCAGCGTAGAGGCACTAGCAACCTACGAGCAGTACTTC,CASSVEALATYEQYF
-,TRBV6-1,-,TRBJ2-4,TGTGCCAGCAGTGTGTTCCGAGGGCAGGATGGAGCCAAAAACATTCAGTACTTC,CASSVFRGQDGAKNIQYF
few,TRBV7-2,-,TRBJ2-7,TGTGCCAGCAGCTTTTCTAAAAACTACGAGCAGTACTTC,CASSFSKNYEQYF
few,TRBV11-2,TRBD2,TRBJ2-3,TGTGCCAGCAGCTTCTACGGGACTAGGGAAAAAGATACGCAGTATTTT,CASSFYGTREKDTQYF
few,TRBV7-3,-,TRBJ1-1,TGTGCCAGCAGCTTAGGACGGTTGAACACTGAAGCTTTCTTT,CASSLGRLNTEAFF
-,TRBV7-9,-,TRBJ1-2,TGTGCCAGCAGCCTACGGTCAGGTGGCTACACCTTC,CASSLRSGGYTF
few,TRBV7-2,-,TRBJ2-6,TGTGCCAGCAGCCCGGGCGCCGGAGGCAACGTCCTGACTTTC,CASSPGAGGNVLTF
-,TRBV6-2/TRBV6-3,TRBD2,TRBJ2-7,TGTGCCAACAGTTGGGACGGAGGAAGCGGGATCATCCACGAGCAGTACTTC,CANSWDGGSGIIHEQYF
few,TRBV5-6,-,TRBJ2-7,TGTGCCAGCAGCTTGGCCGGGGAACGGGAGTACTTC,CASSLAGEREYF
-,TRBV7-2,-,TRBJ2-3,TGTGCCAGCAGCTTAGGGACGACAGGCCAGTATTTT,CASSLGTTGQYF
-,TRBV4-3,-,TRBJ2-6,TGCGCCAGCAGCCAAGATCCCCACAGGGCGCTGTCTGGGGCCAACGTCCTGACTTTC,CASSQDPHRALSGANVLTF
few,TRBV20-1,TRBD1,TRBJ2-3,TGCAGTGCCCCGGACAGGGGCGGAGGCACAGATACGCAGTATTTT,CSAPDRGGGTDTQYF
once,TRBV6-5,-,TRBJ1-1,TGTGCCAGCAGTACACAGGTGAACACTGAAGCTTTCTTT,CASSTQVNTEAFF
-,TRBV28,-,TRBJ1-2,TGTGCCAGCAGGGTCACGGGCCCGGAGGACTATGGCTACACCTTC,CASRVTGPEDYGYTF
few,TRBV7-8,-,TRBJ2-2,TGTGCCAGCGGGGGTCTGAAAGAGCTGTTTTTT,CASGGLKELFF
few,TRBV3-1,TRBD1,TRBJ2-5,TGTGCCAGCAGCCAACGAGGGACAGGGCAAGAGACCCAGTACTTC,CASSQRGTGQETQYF
few,TRBV7-2,TRBD1,TRBJ1-2,TGTGCCAGCAGCGCGACAGGGAGACGAGGCTACACCTTC,CASSATGRRGYTF
-,TRBV20-1,-,TRBJ1-1,TGCAGTACTAGTCACGGCGGGAACACTGAAGCTTTCTTT,CSTSHGGNTEAFF
few,TRBV7-9,TRBD2,TRBJ2-7,TGTGCCAGCAGCCCCCCGGCGGCTAGCGGGACCTCCTACGAGCAGTACTTC,CASSPPAASGTSYEQYF
-,TRBV7-2,-,TRBJ1-4,TGTGCCAGCAGCTTAGGGGTCGAAGAAAAACTGTTTTTT,CASSLGVEEKLFF
-,TRBV20-1,-,TRBJ2-1,TGCAGTGCTGAGGAAACAGTGGGAGATCCCTTC,CSAEETVGDPF
few,TRBV5-1,-,TRBJ1-2,TGCGCCAGCAGCTTGACGGCGCCGGCTGGCTACACCTTC,CASSLTAPAGYTF
few,TRBV10-3,TRBD2,TRBJ2-3,TGTGCCATCAGTGAGTCAGCGGGACGAATCACAGATACGCAGTATTTT,CAISESAGRITDTQYF
-,TRBV3-1,-,TRBJ1-1,TGTGCCAGCAGCCGCCGAAACTTGAGACAGGCCTTGAACACTGAAGCTTTCTTT,CASSRRNLRQALNTEAFF
-,TRBV20-1,TRBD2,TRBJ2-1,TGCAGTGCTCGTGTCCGGCTAGCGGGTTACAATGAGCAGTTCTTC,CSARVRLAGYNEQFF
-,TRBV9,-,TRBJ2-6,TGTGCCAGCAGCCCGGTGGGACCTGGGGCCAACGTCCTGACTTTC,CASSPVGPGANVLTF
-,TRBV20-1,TRBD2,TRBJ2-3,TGCAGTGCTCTAGCGGGAGATGGTACAGATACGCAGTATTTT,CSALAGDGTDTQYF
medium-sized,TRBV5-1,-,TRBJ1-1,TGCGCCAGCAGCTTGTCTTTGGTATCGGGCACTGAAGCTTTCTTT,CASSLSLVSGTEAFF
few,TRBV28,-,TRBJ2-6,TGTGCCAGCAGTTTAAGGGTAGGAGGGGTCGACTCCGGCTCTGGGGCCAACGTCCTGACTTTC,CASSLRVGGVDSGSGANVLTF
-,TRBV4-1,TRBD2,TRBJ2-5,TGCGCCAGCAGCCAAGATCAGCGGGGGCGCCAAGAGACCCAGTACTTC,CASSQDQRGRQETQYF
few,TRBV5-1,TRBD1,TRBJ2-7,TGCGCCAGCAGCGAAGACCTGGGACAGCCCTACGAGCAGTACTTC,CASSEDLGQPYEQYF
medium-sized,TRBV9,-,TRBJ2-5,TGTGCCAGCAGCGTAGCGGTGGGGGCTCGGGGAGAGACCCAGTACTTC,CASSVAVGARGETQYF
once,TRBV5-1,-,TRBJ2-5,TGCGCCAGCAGCTTCTTTGGGGGAGAGACCCAGTACTTC,CASSFFGGETQYF
few,TRBV27,TRBD1,TRBJ1-5,TGTGCCAGCAGTCGGGACAGGGGAGAAGATCAGCCCCAGCATTTT,CASSRDRGEDQPQHF
once,TRBV5-5,-,TRBJ1-5,TGTGCCAGCAGCTCAGACCCAGGAGGGCATCAGCCCCAGCATTTT,CASSSDPGGHQPQHF
-,TRBV5-1,-,TRBJ2-7,TGCGCCAGCAGCTTTTACGGAGAGCAGTACTTC,CASSFYGEQYF
many,TRBV6-2/TRBV6-3,-,TRBJ2-1,TGTGCCACGGCGCATCAGCAGTTACATTGGGCTAGCGTTGAGCAGTTCTTC,CATAHQQLHWASVEQFF
-,TRBV6-5,-,TRBJ1-5,TGTGCCAGCGGGCGGGTCGATCAGCCCCAGCATTTT,CASGRVDQPQHF
-,TRBV5-6,-,TRBJ2-1,TGTGCCAGCAGCTTGCGCTTTGAGCAGTTCTTC,CASSLRFEQFF
few,TRBV20-1,-,TRBJ2-3,TGCAGTGCTAGAGTCGGTGGGGGCACAGATACGCAGTATTTT,CSARVGGGTDTQYF
-,TRBV7-3,-,TRBJ2-5,TGTGCCAGCAGTTCAGGGCTAGAAGAGACCCAGTACTTC,CASSSGLEETQYF
few,TRBV7-6,-,TRBJ2-3,TGTGCCAGCAGTGTGGGGGATCCAGATACGCAGTATTTT,CASSVGDPDTQYF
few,TRBV7-2,-,TRBJ1-2,TGTGCCAGCAGCTTAGCGGTAGGGGATGGCTACACCTTC,CASSLAVGDGYTF
-,TRBV29-1,TRBD2,TRBJ2-3,TGCAGCGCTTCGGGGGGGACACCTAGCACAGATACGCAGTATTTT,CSASGGTPSTDTQYF
-,TRBV20-1,-,TRBJ1-1,TGCAGTGCTAGTCACGGCGGAAACACTGAAGCTTTCTTT,CSASHGGNTEAFF
-,TRBV7-2,-,TRBJ1-1,TGTGCCAGCAGCTTGGACACTGAAGCTTTCTTT,CASSLDTEAFF
-,TRBV11-2,-,TRBJ1-2,TGTGCCAGCAGCTCGACGGGTGGGGGGAACTATGGCTACACCTTC,CASSSTGGGNYGYTF
-,TRBV6-5,TRBD1,TRBJ1-2,TGTGCCAGCAGTCCTGTCAGGACAGGGGGCGGGTATGGCTACACCTTC,CASSPVRTGGGYGYTF